The source of this T cell receptor (beta chain) is a study of blood T cell repertoires in COVID-19. For the study at large: Samples taken during acute and convalescent COVID-19 were collected in the United States, Italy and Spain. From T cells, B-cell-depleted T cells, or PBMCs came the material, which was cDNA or gDNA.

As handled by the study authors: Nucleated cell number was recorded as an estimate derived from reference gene primer amplification. The repertoire was sequenced with immunoSEQ multiplex PCR; TCRdb's copy has only in-frame clones and lacks some. The DNA was the basis for D and trimming; V, J and clone size are from that table. The table includes 150,000 to 200,000 clones, 80% to 90% detected once. The CDR3 is 15 residues long. The germline V gene has CDR1 SGHTA and CDR2 FQGNSA. V was pared by 5 bases and J by 2 bases, with 15 bases between. This TCR was recovered from a man in his late teens or twenties who had recovered from COVID-19. The sequenced sample consisted of peripheral blood. The chain couples TRBV7-2 to TRBJ2-5, with TRBD2 as a possible D gene (6 bases). The CDR3 region has the DNA TGTGCCAGCAGCCCCCGGACTGGGACTCAAGAGACCCAGTACTTC. Residues: CASSPRTGTQETQYF.